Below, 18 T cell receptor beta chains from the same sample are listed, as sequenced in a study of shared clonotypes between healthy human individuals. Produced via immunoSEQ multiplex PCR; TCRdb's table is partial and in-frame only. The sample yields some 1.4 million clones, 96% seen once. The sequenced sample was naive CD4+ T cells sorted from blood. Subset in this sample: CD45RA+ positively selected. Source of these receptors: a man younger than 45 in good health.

This CDR3 is CASSLKGVYEQYF. The CDR3 bases are TGTGCCAGCAGCTTAAAGGGGGTCTACGAGCAGTACTTC. This chain connects TRBV13 to TRBJ2-7, with D possibly TRBD1 on 6 matching bases. CDR3 length: 13 amino acids. The V end lost 2 bases, the J end lost 3 bases, and 8 bases lay between the germline ends. The germline gives CDR1 PRHDT, CDR2 FYEKMQ (reference sequence).

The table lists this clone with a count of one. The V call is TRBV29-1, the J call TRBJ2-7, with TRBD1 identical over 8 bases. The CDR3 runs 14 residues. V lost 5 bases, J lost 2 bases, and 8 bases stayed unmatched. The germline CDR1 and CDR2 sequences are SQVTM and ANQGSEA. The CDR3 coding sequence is TGCAGCGTTACTCATGACAGGGGAACCTACGAGCAGTACTTC. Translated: CSVTHDRGTYEQYF.

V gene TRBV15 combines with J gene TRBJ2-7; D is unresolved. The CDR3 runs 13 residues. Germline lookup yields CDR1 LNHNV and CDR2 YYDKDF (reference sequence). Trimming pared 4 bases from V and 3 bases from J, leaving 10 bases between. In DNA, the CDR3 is TGTGCCACCAGCAAAGGACGACTCTACGAGCAGTACTTC. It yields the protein CATSKGRLYEQYF. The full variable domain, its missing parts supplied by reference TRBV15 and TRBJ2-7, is DAMVIQNPRYQVTQFGKPVTLSCSQTLNHNVMYWYQQKSSQAPKLLFHYYDKDFNNEADTPDNFQSRRPNTSFCFLDIRSPGLGDTAMYLCATSKGRLYEQYFGPGTRLTVT.

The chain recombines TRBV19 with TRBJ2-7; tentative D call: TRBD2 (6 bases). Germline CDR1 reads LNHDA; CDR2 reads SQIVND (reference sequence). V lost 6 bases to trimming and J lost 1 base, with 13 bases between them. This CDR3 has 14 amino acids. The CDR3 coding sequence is TGTGCCAGTAGCCGGACTACAGCATCCTACGAGCAGTACTTC. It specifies CASSRTTASYEQYF.

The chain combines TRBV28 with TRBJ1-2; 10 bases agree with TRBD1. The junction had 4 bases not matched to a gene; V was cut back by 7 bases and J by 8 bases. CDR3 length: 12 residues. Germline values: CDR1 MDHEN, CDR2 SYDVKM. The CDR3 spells CASTGQGEGYTF. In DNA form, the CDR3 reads TGTGCCAGCACCGGACAGGGGGAGGGCTACACCTTC.

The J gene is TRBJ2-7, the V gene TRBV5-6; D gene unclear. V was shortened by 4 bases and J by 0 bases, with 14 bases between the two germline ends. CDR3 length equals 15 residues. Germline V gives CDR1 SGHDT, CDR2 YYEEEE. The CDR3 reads CASSPKQASSYEQYF. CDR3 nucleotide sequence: TGTGCCAGCAGCCCCAAGCAGGCCTCCTCCTACGAGCAGTACTTC. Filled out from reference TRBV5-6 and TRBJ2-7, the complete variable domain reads DAGVTQSPTHLIKTRGQQVTLRCSPKSGHDTVSWYQQALGQGPQFIFQYYEEEERQRGNFPDRFSGHQFPNYSSELNVNALLLGDSALYLCASSPKQASSYEQYFGPGTRLTVT.

The CDR3 DNA follows: TGTGCCAGTAGTATCGGCCCTCAGTTCGAGCAGTACTTC. It yields the protein CASSIGPQFEQYF. The rearrangement joins TRBV19 to TRBJ2-7; D is uncertain. Germline CDR1 LNHDA, CDR2 SQIVND (reference sequence). The V end lost 3 bases, the J end lost 6 bases, and 12 bases lay between the germline ends. The CDR3 runs to 13 residues.

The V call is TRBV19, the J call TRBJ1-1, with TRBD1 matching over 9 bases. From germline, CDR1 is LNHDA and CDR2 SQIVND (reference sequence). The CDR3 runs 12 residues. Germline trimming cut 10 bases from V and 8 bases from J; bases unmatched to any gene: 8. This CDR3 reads CATGWGTGEAFF. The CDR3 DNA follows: TGTGCCACCGGCTGGGGGACAGGGGAAGCTTTCTTT.

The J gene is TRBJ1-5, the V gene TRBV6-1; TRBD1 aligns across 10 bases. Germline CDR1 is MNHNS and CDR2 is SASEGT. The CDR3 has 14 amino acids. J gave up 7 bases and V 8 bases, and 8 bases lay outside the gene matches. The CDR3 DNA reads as TGTGCCAGCTTCTGGACAGGGGGAAAGCAGCCCCAGCATTTT. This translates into CASFWTGGKQPQHF.

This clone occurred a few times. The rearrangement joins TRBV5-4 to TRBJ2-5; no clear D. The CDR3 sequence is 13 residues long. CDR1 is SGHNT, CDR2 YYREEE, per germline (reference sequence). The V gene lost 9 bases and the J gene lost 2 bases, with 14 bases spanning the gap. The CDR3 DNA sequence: TGTGCCACATCATCGACGTATCAAGAGACCCAGTACTTC. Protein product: CATSSTYQETQYF.

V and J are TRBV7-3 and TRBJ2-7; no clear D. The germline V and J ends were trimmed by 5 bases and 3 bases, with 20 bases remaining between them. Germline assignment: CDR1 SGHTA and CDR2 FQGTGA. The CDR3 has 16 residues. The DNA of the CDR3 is TGTGCCAGCAGCACTACGGCGACTGCCGTTGACTACGAGCAGTACTTC. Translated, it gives CASSTTATAVDYEQYF. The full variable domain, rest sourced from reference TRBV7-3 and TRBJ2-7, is GAGVSQTPSNKVTEKGKYVELRCDPISGHTALYWYRQSLGQGPEFLIYFQGTGAADDSGLPNDRFFAVRPEGSVSTLKIQRTERGDSAVYLCASSTTATAVDYEQYFGPGTRLTVT.

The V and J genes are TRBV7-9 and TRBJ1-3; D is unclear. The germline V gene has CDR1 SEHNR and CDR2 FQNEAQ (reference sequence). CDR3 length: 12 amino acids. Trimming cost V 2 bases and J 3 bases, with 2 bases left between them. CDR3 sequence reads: CASSLIGNTIYF. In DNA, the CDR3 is TGTGCCAGCAGCTTAATTGGAAACACCATATATTTT. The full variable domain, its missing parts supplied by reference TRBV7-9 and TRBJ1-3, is DTGVSQNPRHKITKRGQNVTFRCDPISEHNRLYWYRQTLGQGPEFLTYFQNEAQLEKSRLLSDRFSAERPKGSFSTLEIQRTEQGDSAMYLCASSLIGNTIYFGEGSWLTVV.

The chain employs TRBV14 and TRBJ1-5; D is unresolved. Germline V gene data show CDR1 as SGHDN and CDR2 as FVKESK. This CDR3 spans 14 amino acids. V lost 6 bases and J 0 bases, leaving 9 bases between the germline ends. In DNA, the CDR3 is TGTGCCAGCAGACACAACTTTAGCAATCAGCCCCAGCATTTT. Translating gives CASRHNFSNQPQHF. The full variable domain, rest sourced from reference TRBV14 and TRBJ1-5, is EAGVTQFPSHSVIEKGQTVTLRCDPISGHDNLYWYRRVMGKEIKFLLHFVKESKQDESGMPNNRFLAERTGGTYSTLKVQPAELEDSGVYFCASRHNFSNQPQHFGDGTRLSIL.

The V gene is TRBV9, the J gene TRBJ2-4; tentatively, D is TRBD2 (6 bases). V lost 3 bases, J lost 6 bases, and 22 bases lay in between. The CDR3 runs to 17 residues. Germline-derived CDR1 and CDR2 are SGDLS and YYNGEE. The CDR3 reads CASSARVGGADSNIQYF. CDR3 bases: TGTGCCAGCAGCGCCCGAGTGGGGGGAGCGGACTCAAACATTCAGTACTTC.

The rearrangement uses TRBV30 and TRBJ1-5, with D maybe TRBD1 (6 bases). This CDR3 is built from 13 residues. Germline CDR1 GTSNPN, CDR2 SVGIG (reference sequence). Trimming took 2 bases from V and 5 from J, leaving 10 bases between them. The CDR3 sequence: CAWSKGGDQPQHF. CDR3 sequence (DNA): TGTGCCTGGAGTAAGGGGGGGGATCAGCCCCAGCATTTT.

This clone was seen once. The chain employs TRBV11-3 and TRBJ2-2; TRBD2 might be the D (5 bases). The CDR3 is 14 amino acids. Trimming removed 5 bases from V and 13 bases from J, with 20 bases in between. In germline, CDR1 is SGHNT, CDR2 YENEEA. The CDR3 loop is CASSPLGLAQGLFF. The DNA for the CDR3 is TGTGCCAGCAGCCCCCTGGGGTTAGCGCAAGGGCTGTTTTTT.

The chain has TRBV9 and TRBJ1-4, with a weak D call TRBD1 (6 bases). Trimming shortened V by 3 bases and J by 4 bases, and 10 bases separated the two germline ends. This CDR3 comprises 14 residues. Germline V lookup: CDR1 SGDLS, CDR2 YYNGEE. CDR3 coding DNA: TGTGCCAGCAGCGGAGGGGGAAGTAATGAAAAACTGTTTTTT. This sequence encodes CASSGGGSNEKLFF.

CDR3 nucleotides: TGTGCCAGCAGCTGGGGACTAGCGATCCAAGAGACCCAGTACTTC. As protein: CASSWGLAIQETQYF. V usage is TRBV7-2 and J usage is TRBJ2-5, with TRBD2 matching over 10 bases. This CDR3 has 15 residues. Germline trimming cut 4 bases from V and 1 base from J; bases unmatched to any gene: 3. Germline CDR1 SGHTA, CDR2 FQGNSA.